This T cell receptor (beta chain) was identified in a study of early T cells in non-severe SARS-CoV-2 infection. As for the study in general: The sequenced material was bulk RNA from unsorted whole blood, and its chains were unpaired.

From the 5' RACE reads, TCRdb called clonotypes with MiXCR, one entry per CDR3 protein. The sample lists 56,000 or so distinct CDR3 sequences; 8% to 10% were seen once. This clonotype was seen only a few times. This CDR3 is built from 14 residues. From germline, CDR1 is MNHNS and CDR2 SASEGT. V lost 2 bases and J lost 10, with 17 bases in between. The chain is built from TRBV6-1 and TRBJ1-2; D uncertain. This sequence originates from an adult who was a healthcare worker with PCR-confirmed SARS-CoV-2 infection or an uninfected control (not recorded which). Sample: whole blood. For the CDR3, the DNA is TGTGCCAGCAGTGAAACTCTTTCTGGCGGGGACTACACCTTC. Translated, it gives CASSETLSGGDYTF.